The rows below give T cell receptor beta chains drawn from one sample of a study of blood T cell repertoires in COVID-19. The method was immunoSEQ multiplex PCR; TCRdb's version includes in-frame clones alone and lacks a portion of them. Among 140,000 or so clones, approximately 80% were seen once, and the ten largest hold roughly 1.7%. The sequenced sample was PBMCs or T cells enriched from blood (not recorded which). These TCRs come from a woman between 18 and 30 years old who had been exposed to COVID-19. CDR3s include the opening cysteine and the closing phenylalanine or tryptophan. The D gene is left open where the match is weak. For some rows the clone size is stated as once, few or many, or as a class when expanded; others skip it.

d_call j_call v_call clone_size cdr3_nt cdr3_aa
NA TRBJ2-2 TRBV2 NA TGTGCCAGCAGTGTAACCCCATGGGAGCGGGCGAACACCGGGGAGCTGTTTTTT CASSVTPWERANTGELFF
NA TRBJ1-1 TRBV12-5 NA TGTGCTAGTGCCCTCATTGACAGTTACACTGAAGCTTTCTTT CASALIDSYTEAFF
NA TRBJ2-3 TRBV7-7 few TGTGCCAGCAGCTTAACATACAGTAGCACAGATACGCAGTATTTT CASSLTYSSTDTQYF
TRBD1 TRBJ2-1 TRBV18 NA TGTGCCAGCTCACCCACAGGGGGTCGGCAGTTCTTC CASSPTGGRQFF
NA TRBJ2-1 TRBV5-1 NA TGCGCCAGCAGCTTGGGAGCTACTCAAAATGAGCAGTTCTTC CASSLGATQNEQFF
TRBD2 TRBJ2-2 TRBV6-2/TRBV6-3 NA TGTGCCAGCAGTCGCGGACTAGCGGCGAACACCGGGGAGCTGTTTTTT CASSRGLAANTGELFF
NA TRBJ2-7 TRBV9 NA TGTGCCAGCAGCCTCCGTGGGGGGTCCTACGAGCAGTACTTC CASSLRGGSYEQYF
NA TRBJ2-5 TRBV2 NA TGTGCCAGCAGTTATCAGGAAGAGACCCAGTACTTC CASSYQEETQYF
NA TRBJ2-7 TRBV7-6 NA TGTGCCAGCAGCCGAGACAAGGGGGCCTACGAGCAGTACTTC CASSRDKGAYEQYF
NA TRBJ2-3 TRBV19 NA TGTGCCAGTAGTGACACTAGCACAGATACGCAGTATTTT CASSDTSTDTQYF
NA TRBJ1-4 TRBV28 NA TGTGCCAGCAGTTACAAGGAAAAACTGTTTTTT CASSYKEKLFF
NA TRBJ2-1 TRBV10-1 NA TGCGCCAGCAGTGAATCCCGAGCGATAAGCTCCTACAATGAGCAGTTCTTC CASSESRAISSYNEQFF
NA TRBJ2-3 TRBV5-1 once TGCGCCAGCAGCTTCACGGGGGTTGGGCCAGATACGCAGTATTTT CASSFTGVGPDTQYF
NA TRBJ1-1 TRBV30 NA TGTGCCTGGAGTGTTGGGGCGAGCACTGAAGCTTTCTTT CAWSVGASTEAFF
NA TRBJ2-7 TRBV6-6 NA TGTGCCAGCAGTTACCCCATAGCGCATCACTCCTACGAGCAGTACTTC CASSYPIAHHSYEQYF
NA TRBJ1-5 TRBV27 NA TGTGCCAGCAGTCTGCGAGACGGGGAGAATCAGCCCCAGCATTTT CASSLRDGENQPQHF
NA TRBJ1-2 TRBV9 NA TGTGCCAGCAGCGTAGGCCCCGCCAGGGTGGATGGCTACACCTTC CASSVGPARVDGYTF
NA TRBJ1-3 TRBV7-8 NA TGTGCCAGCAGCTTAGCGCCAGGGCTGAGCTCTGGAAACACCATATATTTT CASSLAPGLSSGNTIYF